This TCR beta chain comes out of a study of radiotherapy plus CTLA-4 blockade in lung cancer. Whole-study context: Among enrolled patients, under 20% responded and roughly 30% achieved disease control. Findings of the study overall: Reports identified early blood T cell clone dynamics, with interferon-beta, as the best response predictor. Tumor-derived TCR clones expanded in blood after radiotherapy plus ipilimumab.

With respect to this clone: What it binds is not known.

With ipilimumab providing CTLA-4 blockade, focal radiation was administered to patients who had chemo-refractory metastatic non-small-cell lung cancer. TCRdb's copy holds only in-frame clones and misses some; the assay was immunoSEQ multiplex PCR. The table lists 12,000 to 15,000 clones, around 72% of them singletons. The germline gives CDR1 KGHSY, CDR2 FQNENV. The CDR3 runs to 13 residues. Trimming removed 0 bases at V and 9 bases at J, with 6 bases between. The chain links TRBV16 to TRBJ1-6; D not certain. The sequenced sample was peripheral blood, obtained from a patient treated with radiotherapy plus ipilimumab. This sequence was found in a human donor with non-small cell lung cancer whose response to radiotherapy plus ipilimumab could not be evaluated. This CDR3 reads CASSQSFGSPLHF. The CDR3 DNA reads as TGTGCCAGCAGCCAATCGTTCGGTTCACCCCTCCACTTT.